The T cell receptor beta chain under discussion was sequenced for a study of human versus mouse CDR3 diversity and MHC coevolution. Overall study results and limits: On average, humans showed more CDR3 deletions and insertions than mice. The lowest clonal inequality scores came from most of the three human donors. By iCHAO1, human TCR beta clonotypes numbered about 1.6 million, the most.

About this clone: Its specificity is unknown.

TCRdb's table, derived via immunoSEQ multiplex PCR, lists solely in-frame clones and lacks some. The data contain about 77,000 clones, about 90% of them singletons. Naive CD4 T cells were sorted as CD45RO-negative, CD62L-positive. The V gene's germline CDR1 is SGHAT and CDR2 FQNNGV. Trimming cost V 6 bases and J 6 bases; bases outside gene matches: 17. This CDR3 contains 17 residues. The receptor was derived from a person aged 30-69 years in good health. Source material: naive CD4+ T cells from blood. Stated subset: CD45RO-negative CD62L-positive naive CD4 T cells. This sequence joins TRBV11-2 and TRBJ1-1; 9 bases map to TRBD1. The CDR3 reads CASRLNPTGGFDAEAFF. CDR3 bases: TGTGCCAGCAGACTTAATCCGACAGGGGGTTTTGATGCTGAAGCTTTCTTT.